Below, 6 T cell receptor beta chains from the same sample are listed, as sequenced in a study of cytomegalovirus exposure and HLA in healthy donors listed by TCRdb under 2017. Libraries came from the immunoSEQ multiplex PCR assay. A mixture of 60 forward primers for TCR Vbeta segments and 13 reverse primers for TCR Jbeta segments was used in the multiplex PCR. TCRdb took over this immuneACCESS table, retaining in-frame rearrangements with V and J assigned. Such tables are incomplete; in checked studies, under half of the missing clones stem from an unresolved V gene, and the remainder is unexplained. This sample comprises around 140,000 clones, approximately 78% of them detected only once. About 3.2% of the sample lies in the top ten. Material for sequencing was PBMCs. The receptors stem from a man younger than 35 in good health and CMV-seropositive.

The chain is built from TRBV4-2 and TRBJ2-2; 8 nucleotides line up with TRBD2. This CDR3 contains 18 residues. The V gene end was trimmed by 1 base and the J gene end by 0 bases; junction bases not matched to a gene: 7. Germline lookup yields CDR1 LGHNA and CDR2 YNFKEQ. Here the CDR3 DNA reads TGTGCCAGCAGCCAAGGCGGCGCTAGCGGGCCGAACACCGGGGAGCTGTTTTTT. This translates into CASSQGGASGPNTGELFF.

J is TRBJ2-7 and V is TRBV28, with 7 bases matching TRBD1. After removal of 8 bases from V and 3 bases from J, the junction contained 1 base not matched to a gene. CDR1 is MDHEN and CDR2 is SYDVKM in the germline V gene. The CDR3 spans 11 residues. The DNA of the CDR3 is TGTGCCAGCCGGACAGGCTACGAGCAGTACTTC. Translated, it gives CASRTGYEQYF.

This rearrangement joins TRBV28 to TRBJ2-3; 7 bases map to TRBD1. In germline, CDR1 is MDHEN, CDR2 SYDVKM. This CDR3 is built from 14 residues. The V and J ends lost 5 bases and 1 base, in that order; junction bases with no gene match: 3. The CDR3 is CASSAQGGTDTQYF. As DNA, the CDR3 is TGTGCCAGCAGTGCGCAGGGGGGCACAGATACGCAGTATTTT.

The chain recombines TRBV19 with TRBJ1-1; unclear D gene. CDR1 is LNHDA and CDR2 is SQIVND in the germline V gene (reference sequence). V lost 3 bases, J lost 0 bases, and 14 bases lay in between. The CDR3 runs 16 residues. In DNA, the CDR3 is TGTGCCAGTAGTATCTCCCTTTACATGGTGAACACTGAAGCTTTCTTT. Protein sequence: CASSISLYMVNTEAFF.

V and J are TRBV27 and TRBJ2-7; 10 bases agree with TRBD2. Germline V lookup: CDR1 MNHEY, CDR2 SMNVEV (reference sequence). The J segment lost 6 bases and the V segment lost 1 base, leaving 6 bases of the junction unmatched. The CDR3 contains 15 residues. In DNA, the CDR3 is TGTGCCAGCAGTTTATTGGCTAGCGGGAGTCGCGAGCAGTACTTC. Translating gives CASSLLASGSREQYF.

J is TRBJ2-7 and V is TRBV28, with 9 bases matching TRBD1. The CDR3 length is 15 residues. Germline loops: CDR1 MDHEN, CDR2 SYDVKM. The junction had 9 bases not matched to a gene; V was cut back by 6 bases and J by 3 bases. The CDR3 region has the DNA TGTGCCAGCAGCCCTCGGACAGGGGTATTCTACGAGCAGTACTTC. Protein: CASSPRTGVFYEQYF.